This T cell receptor beta chain was captured in a study of blood T cell repertoires in COVID-19. At least ten counts were recorded for this clone. The junction departs from the called germline gene at one end, perhaps through a read error. CDR1 is MGHRA, CDR2 YSYEKL, per germline. The CDR3 length is 12 residues. TCRdb's copy holds only in-frame clones and misses some; the assay was immunoSEQ multiplex PCR. The sample comprises approximately 210,000 clones, under 90% of which are singletons, and about 20% rests with the top ten. Sequences were obtained from peripheral blood. The receptor was isolated from a man aged 25-45 years with active or convalescent COVID-19. The chain joins TRBV4-1 to TRBJ2-1, with a possible D match to TRBD1 (6 bases). CDR3 in DNA: TGCGCCAGCAGGCAAGGGGGAGCTAAGCAGTTCTTC. Translated: CASRQGGAKQFF.